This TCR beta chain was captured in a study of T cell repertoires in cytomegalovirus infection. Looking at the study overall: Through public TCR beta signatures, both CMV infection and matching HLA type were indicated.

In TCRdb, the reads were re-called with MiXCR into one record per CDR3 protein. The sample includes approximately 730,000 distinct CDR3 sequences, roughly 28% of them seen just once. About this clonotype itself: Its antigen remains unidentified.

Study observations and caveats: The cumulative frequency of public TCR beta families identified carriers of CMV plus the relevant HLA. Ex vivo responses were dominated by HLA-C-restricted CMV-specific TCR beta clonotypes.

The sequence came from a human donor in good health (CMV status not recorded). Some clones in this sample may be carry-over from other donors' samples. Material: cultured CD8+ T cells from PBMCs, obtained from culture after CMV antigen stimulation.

In DNA form, the CDR3 reads TGTGCCAGCACGGAGGGACAGGGAAATTCACCCCTCCACTTT. Its translation: CASTEGQGNSPLHF. The chain uses TRBV27 and TRBJ1-6, with 9 bases identical to TRBD1. The germline V gene has CDR1 MNHEY and CDR2 SMNVEV (reference sequence). J gave up 7 bases and V 7 bases, and 5 bases lay outside the gene matches. The CDR3 length is 14 residues.